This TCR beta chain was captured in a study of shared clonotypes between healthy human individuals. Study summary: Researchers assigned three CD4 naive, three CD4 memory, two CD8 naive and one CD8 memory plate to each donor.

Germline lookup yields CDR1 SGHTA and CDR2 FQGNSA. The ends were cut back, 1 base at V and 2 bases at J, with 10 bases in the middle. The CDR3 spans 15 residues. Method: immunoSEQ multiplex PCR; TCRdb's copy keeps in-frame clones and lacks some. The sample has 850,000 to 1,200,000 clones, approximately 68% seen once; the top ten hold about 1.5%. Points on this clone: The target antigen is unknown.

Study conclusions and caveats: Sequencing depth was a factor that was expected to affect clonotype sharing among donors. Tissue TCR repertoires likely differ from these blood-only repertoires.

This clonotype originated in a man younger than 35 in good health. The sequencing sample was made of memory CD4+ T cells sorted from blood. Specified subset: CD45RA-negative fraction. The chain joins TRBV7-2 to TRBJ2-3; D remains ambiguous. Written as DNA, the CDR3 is TGTGCCAGCAGCTTAGGGCGCCTTTTCACAGATACGCAGTATTTT. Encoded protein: CASSLGRLFTDTQYF.